Below are 5 T cell receptor beta chains sequenced from a single sample in a study of T cell responses to AZD1222 COVID-19 vaccine. The data were produced by immunoSEQ multiplex PCR, yet TCRdb's version contains in-frame clones alone and is incomplete. Here the sample spans more than 150,000 clones, around nine tenths being singletons. The sequenced sample was peripheral blood, obtained 28 days after the second AZD1222 dose. The origin of the receptors is an adult who received the AZD1222 COVID-19 vaccine.

The chain recombines TRBV21-1 with TRBJ2-1; the D call in the table, TRBD2, was not verified against the DNA. TRBV21-1 has pseudogene status. The CDR3 spans 21 residues. The CDR3 sequence: CASSKVPGLAGGKSAYNEQFF. The DNA of the CDR3 is TGTGCCAGCAGCAAAGTTCCGGGTCTAGCGGGAGGGAAGAGCGCCTACAATGAGCAGTTCTTC.

A single count supports this clone. V is TRBV10-3 and J is TRBJ1-6; D remains ambiguous. V lost 7 bases and J 9 bases, leaving 13 bases between the germline ends. The CDR3 runs to 13 residues. The germline gives CDR1 ENHRY, CDR2 SYGVKD. The CDR3 region is CAITGGPGSPLHF. The CDR3 DNA is TGTGCCATCACGGGAGGGCCAGGTTCACCCCTCCACTTT.

The J gene is TRBJ2-5, the V gene TRBV2, with D possibly matching TRBD2 (5 bases). The CDR3 is 13 residues long. Trimming pared 11 bases from V and 2 bases from J, leaving 15 bases between. The V gene's germline CDR1 is SNHLY and CDR2 FYNNEI. The CDR3 DNA is TGTGCCGAAAATAGTGGCGGGCAAGAGACCCAGTACTTC. Translated, it gives CAENSGGQETQYF.

This chain uses TRBV3-1 (or the pseudogene TRBV3-2) with TRBJ1-1; TRBD1 is a possible D gene (5 bases). V lost 1 base, J lost 6 bases, and 15 bases lay in between. Germline V gene lookup returns CDR1 LGHDT and CDR2 YNNKEL (reference sequence). The CDR3 is made up of 15 amino acids. CDR3 region: CASSQGSTGISEAFF. CDR3 coding DNA: TGTGCCAGCAGCCAAGGGTCCACAGGTATCTCTGAAGCTTTCTTT.

V is TRBV5-1 and J is TRBJ1-5; TRBD1 might be the D (6 bases). V lost 2 bases, J lost 7 bases, and 16 bases lay in between. CDR1 is SGHRS, CDR2 YFSETQ, per germline. This CDR3 is 15 amino acids long. The CDR3 region is CASSFSGGLGQPQHF. The CDR3 coding sequence is TGCGCCAGCAGCTTCTCGGGGGGCCTTGGACAGCCCCAGCATTTT.